These T cell receptor beta chains were read from a single sample in a study of blood T cell repertoires in COVID-19. Measured with immunoSEQ multiplex PCR; TCRdb has only the in-frame clones, and not every one. The sample has 200,000 or so clones, 80% to 90% seen once. Sequencing input: PBMCs or T cells enriched from blood (not recorded which). The receptors derive from a man younger than 40 in a cohort exposed to, infected with or recovered from COVID-19 (not recorded which). The CDR3 runs from the conserved cysteine through the conserved F or W. The order of the fields is CDR3 protein, CDR3 DNA, J gene, V gene, clone size, D gene. The D gene is left open where the match is weak. A clone size is listed for some rows: how often the clone was seen (once, few, many), or a class if it is expanded.

CASSFGDPIGEEQYF	TGTGCCAGCAGCTTTGGGGATCCCATAGGGGAAGAGCAGTACTTC	TRBJ2-7	TRBV7-9	.	.
CASSLRGRNTEAFF	TGTGCCAGCAGTTTAAGGGGGCGGAACACTGAAGCTTTCTTT	TRBJ1-1	TRBV27	.	TRBD1
CASSLTAHEQYF	TGTGCCAGCAGCTTGACAGCGCACGAGCAGTACTTC	TRBJ2-7	TRBV7-2	.	.
CATSDLRANTGELFF	TGTGCCACCAGTGATTTGCGAGCGAACACCGGGGAGCTGTTTTTT	TRBJ2-2	TRBV24-1	.	.
CASSAQALPYWAFF	TGTGCCAGCAGCGCCCAGGCACTCCCGTATTGGGCCTTCTTT	TRBJ1-1	TRBV7-2	.	.
CASFVSTGGRPYEQYF	TGTGCCAGCTTTGTTTCTACGGGAGGAAGACCCTACGAGCAGTACTTC	TRBJ2-7	TRBV28	.	TRBD2
CASSGNVGSTGELFF	TGTGCCAGCAGCGGTAATGTAGGGAGCACCGGGGAGCTGTTTTTT	TRBJ2-2	TRBV9	.	.
CASSITGGSRTEAFF	TGTGCCAGTAGTATTACAGGGGGCTCCCGAACTGAAGCTTTCTTT	TRBJ1-1	TRBV19	.	TRBD1
CASSLTGSGYTF	TGTGCCAGCAGTTTAACAGGCAGTGGCTACACCTTC	TRBJ1-2	TRBV12-3/TRBV12-4	.	.
CASSYSNQMAVEAFF	TGTGCCAGCAGTTACTCGAATCAAATGGCAGTTGAAGCTTTCTTT	TRBJ1-1	TRBV6-5	once	.
CASSLSLFYEQYF	TGTGCCAGCAGCCTCAGTCTCTTCTACGAGCAGTACTTC	TRBJ2-7	TRBV14	.	.
CASSSLGTGTNTEAFF	TGTGCCAGCAGTTCCCTCGGTACAGGGACGAACACTGAAGCTTTCTTT	TRBJ1-1	TRBV6-5	.	.
CASSIAMGQGASGYTF	TGTGCCAGTAGTATAGCCATGGGACAGGGGGCGAGCGGCTACACCTTC	TRBJ1-2	TRBV19	.	TRBD1
CASSLNAGQGRAEAFF	TGTGCCAGCAGTTTAAATGCGGGACAGGGGCGTGCGGAAGCTTTCTTT	TRBJ1-1	TRBV28	.	TRBD1
CASSLKTGGSGELFF	TGTGCCAGCAGCCTCAAAACAGGGGGCTCCGGGGAGCTGTTTTTT	TRBJ2-2	TRBV14	.	TRBD1
CSFFSGRAHEQYF	TGCAGCTTTTTCAGCGGGAGGGCCCACGAGCAGTACTTC	TRBJ2-7	TRBV29-1	.	TRBD2
CASSSAGGPNHEQFF	TGTGCCAGCAGTTCGGCGGGAGGGCCGAACCATGAGCAGTTCTTC	TRBJ2-1	TRBV28	.	TRBD2
CASSSDQTTGNTEAFF	TGTGCCAGCAGTTCTGACCAGACGACAGGGAACACTGAAGCTTTCTTT	TRBJ1-1	TRBV28	.	.
CASSQGSGAFF	TGTGCCAGCAGCCAAGGGTCGGGGGCTTTCTTT	TRBJ1-1	TRBV3-1/TRBV3-2	.	.
CASSPRPAGTYEQYF	TGTGCCAGCAGCCCCCGCCCGGCAGGGACCTACGAGCAGTACTTC	TRBJ2-7	TRBV7-3	.	.
CASSLGTGGGSFYEQYF	TGTGCCAGCAGCTTGGGCACAGGTGGCGGGAGTTTCTACGAGCAGTACTTC	TRBJ2-7	TRBV5-6	.	TRBD2
CASRWGHMNTEAFF	TGCGCCAGCAGGTGGGGACATATGAACACTGAAGCTTTCTTT	TRBJ1-1	TRBV5-1	.	.
CASTSQRGIYNEQFF	TGCGCCAGCACCTCCCAGCGCGGGATCTACAATGAGCAGTTCTTC	TRBJ2-1	TRBV5-1	.	.
CASSMGPNTGELFF	TGTGCCAGTAGTATGGGGCCGAACACCGGGGAGCTGTTTTTT	TRBJ2-2	TRBV19	once	.
CASSPRVISTDTQYF	TGTGCCAGCAGCCCCCGAGTGATAAGCACAGATACGCAGTATTTT	TRBJ2-3	TRBV7-9	.	.
CASSQVSSGSIYEQYF	TGCGCCAGCAGCCAGGTATCTAGCGGGAGCATCTACGAGCAGTACTTC	TRBJ2-7	TRBV4-1	.	TRBD2
CASGLDRDRANYGYTF	TGTGCTAGTGGTTTGGACCGGGACAGAGCTAACTATGGCTACACCTTC	TRBJ1-2	TRBV12-5	.	TRBD1
CASSFKTGLEAFF	TGTGCCAGCAGTTTTAAGACAGGACTTGAAGCTTTCTTT	TRBJ1-1	TRBV12-3/TRBV12-4	.	.
CASSLDLAGGAKNIQYF	TGTGCCAGCAGCTTGGATCTAGCGGGAGGTGCCAAAAACATTCAGTACTTC	TRBJ2-4	TRBV7-2	once	TRBD2